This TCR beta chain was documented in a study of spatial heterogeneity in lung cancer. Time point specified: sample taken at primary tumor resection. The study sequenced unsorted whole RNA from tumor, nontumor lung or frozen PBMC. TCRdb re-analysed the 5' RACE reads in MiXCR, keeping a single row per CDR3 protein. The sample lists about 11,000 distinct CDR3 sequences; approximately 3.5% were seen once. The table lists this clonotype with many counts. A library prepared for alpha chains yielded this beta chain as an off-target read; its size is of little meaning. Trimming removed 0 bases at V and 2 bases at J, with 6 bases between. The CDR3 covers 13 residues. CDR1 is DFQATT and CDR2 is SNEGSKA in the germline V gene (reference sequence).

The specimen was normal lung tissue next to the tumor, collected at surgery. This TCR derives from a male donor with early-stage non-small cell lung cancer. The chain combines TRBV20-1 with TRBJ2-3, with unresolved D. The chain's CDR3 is CSARDPPTDTQYF. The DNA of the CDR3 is TGCAGTGCTAGAGACCCACCCACAGATACGCAGTATTTT.